These T cell receptor beta chains were read from a single sample in a study of OX40 agonist ivuxolimab in advanced cancers. Clones were read by immunoSEQ multiplex PCR, and TCRdb kept only the in-frame ones, dropping some. Of approximately 76,000 clones listed, 85% to 90% are singletons. The sample consisted of CD4+ or CD8+ T cells sorted from blood, taken in a trial of the OX40 agonist ivuxolimab. The receptors derive from an adult with an advanced solid tumor such as melanoma, head and neck, liver or kidney cancer. Each CDR3 is given with its conserved first and last residue. The D gene is left open where the match is weak.

V gene	J gene	D gene	CDR3 DNA	CDR3 protein
TRBV7-9	TRBJ2-1	NA	TGTGCCATCAACAGGAGGACATACAATGAGCAGTTCTTC	CAINRRTYNEQFF
TRBV29-1	TRBJ1-2	NA	TGCAGCGTTGAAGAGGGGCCCTTTAAGGGCTACACCTTC	CSVEEGPFKGYTF
TRBV5-4	TRBJ2-7	TRBD2	TGTGCCAGCAGCTTGGTACTAGCGGGAGGATTATCCTACGAGCAGTACTTC	CASSLVLAGGLSYEQYF
TRBV13	TRBJ1-4	NA	TGTGCCAGCAGCTTATGGCCGGGTCGGGAAAAACTGTTTTTT	CASSLWPGREKLFF
TRBV6-5	TRBJ2-7	NA	TGTGCCAGCAGTTACTTCAGTGGCTCCTACGAGCAGTACTTC	CASSYFSGSYEQYF
TRBV12-5	TRBJ2-7	NA	TGTGCTAGTGGCTCCTATCGAGGAGTGGGTTACGAGCAGTACTTC	CASGSYRGVGYEQYF
TRBV6-1	TRBJ2-5	NA	TGTGCCAGCAGTGTTAACGGTATAACCCAAGAGACCCAGTACTTC	CASSVNGITQETQYF
TRBV5-4	TRBJ2-7	TRBD1	TGTGCCAGCAGCCGAGACAGGGCGAGCGAGCAGTACTTC	CASSRDRASEQYF
TRBV30	TRBJ1-5	NA	TGTGCCTGGAGCGGGGCTCCATCTAGCAATCAGCCCCAGCATTTT	CAWSGAPSSNQPQHF
TRBV2	TRBJ2-7	NA	TGTGCCAGCGTCCAACAGTGGGATTCCTACGAGCAGTACTTC	CASVQQWDSYEQYF
TRBV7-3	TRBJ2-6	NA	TGTGCCAGCAGCTTAAACCCCGGACAGTCCAGTCTCTCTGGGGCCAACGTCCTGACTTTC	CASSLNPGQSSLSGANVLTF
TRBV19	TRBJ2-1	NA	TGTGCCAGTAGTATATTTGGGGGAGGAAGGATTAATGAGCAGTTCTTC	CASSIFGGGRINEQFF
TRBV5-1	TRBJ1-1	NA	TGCGCCAGCAGCTTGGTGGGGGTTGGGGACACTGAAGCTTTCTTT	CASSLVGVGDTEAFF
TRBV7-9	TRBJ2-3	NA	TGTGCCAGCAGCATCGCTCGCACAGATACGCAGTATTTT	CASSIARTDTQYF
TRBV4-2	TRBJ1-2	NA	TGTGCCAGCAGCCTCGGGGCTGGCTACACCTTC	CASSLGAGYTF
TRBV14	TRBJ2-1	NA	TGTGCCAGCAGCCAGGGGACTGGAGGGGAGCAGTTCTTC	CASSQGTGGEQFF
TRBV9	TRBJ2-1	NA	TGTGCCAGCAGCGTAGTAACTGGGACGGACCCCTACAATGAGCAGTTCTTC	CASSVVTGTDPYNEQFF
TRBV6-1	TRBJ1-1	NA	TGTGCCAGCGGCCAGGACGGAGACACTGAAGCTTTCTTT	CASGQDGDTEAFF